This T cell receptor (beta chain) was sequenced in a study of T cells in localized non-small cell lung cancer. Study results and limitations: The highest T cell clonality was in uninvolved adjacent lung, above tumor. Sequence data derive from only one tumor region, so heterogeneity remains possible. In the blood, greater T cell density corresponded to longer overall survival. For the top 100 tumor clones, a median approximately 59 also appeared in adjacent lung.

The CDR3 sequence is 16 residues long. Between the trimmed V and J ends, which lost 0 bases and 3 bases, there was a span of 12 bases. The germline gives CDR1 MNHEY, CDR2 SVGAGI. Concerning this clone itself: Antigen specificity is unknown.

Generated by immunoSEQ multiplex PCR, the TCRdb table keeps only in-frame clones and is missing some. The sample gives around 140,000 clones, 70% to 90% of which show up once; around 1.7% is in the top ten. The starting material was peripheral blood, obtained before any cancer treatment. The chain combines TRBV6-5 with TRBJ2-1; D is perhaps TRBD2 (6 bases). The receptor's source is a female donor over 55 with stage I lung adenocarcinoma. Written as DNA, the CDR3 is TGTGCCAGCAGTTACTCGAGAGCGGGCTTCTACAATGAGCAGTTCTTC. Amino acid sequence: CASSYSRAGFYNEQFF.